Below, 32 T cell receptor beta chains from the same sample are listed, as sequenced in a study of identical twins. Using its own MiXCR run on the 5' RACE reads, TCRdb lists one record per CDR3 protein. The sample records around 480,000 distinct CDR3 sequences, 14% being singletons. The sample also formed part of further work on yellow fever vaccine responses in identical twins.

The material sequenced was CD4+ T cells sorted from blood. The source is a woman younger than 30 in good health.

The chain employs TRBV18 and TRBJ1-6; D ambiguous. Germline loops: CDR1 KGHSH, CDR2 LQKENI. The ends were cut back, 1 base at V and 0 bases at J, with 7 bases in the middle. This CDR3 is 16 amino acids long. CDR3: CASSPQTSSYNSPLHF. The CDR3 DNA is TGTGCCAGCTCACCACAAACGAGCTCCTATAATTCACCCCTCCACTTT.

This clonotype was counted a few times. CDR3 region: CAISVLGGSSYNEQFF. DNA for the CDR3: TGTGCCATCAGTGTTTTGGGGGGGAGCTCCTACAATGAGCAGTTCTTC. V is TRBV10-3 and J is TRBJ2-1; 7 nucleotides agree with TRBD2. The CDR3 extends over 16 amino acids. CDR1 is ENHRY, CDR2 SYGVKD, per germline. Trimming cost V 4 bases and J 0 bases; bases outside gene matches: 6.

In its sample, this clonotype was seen a few times. The rearrangement links TRBV5-1 to TRBJ2-3, with 7 bases aligning to TRBD1. The V segment lost 2 bases and the J segment 2 bases; nucleotides outside the gene matches: 2. CDR3 size: 14 residues. Germline loops: CDR1 SGHRS, CDR2 YFSETQ. CDR3 protein: CASSLQGYTDTQYF. The CDR3 DNA sequence: TGCGCCAGCAGCTTACAGGGGTACACAGATACGCAGTATTTT.

This sequence joins TRBV6-2 or TRBV6-3 and TRBJ2-6; TRBD1 aligns across 9 bases. This CDR3 spans 20 amino acids. V was pared by 5 bases and J by 1 base, with 15 bases of the junction left unmatched. In germline, CDR1 is MNHEY, CDR2 SVGEGT. CDR3 DNA sequence: TGTGCCAGCAGTCGTACACCGGGACAGGGACATTCTTCTGGGGCCAACGTCCTGACTTTC. Translated: CASSRTPGQGHSSGANVLTF.

V and J are TRBV27 and TRBJ2-2; 11 bases are shared with TRBD1. This CDR3 region has 16 residues. Trimming cost V 4 bases and J 5 bases; bases outside gene matches: 6. Germline values: CDR1 MNHEY, CDR2 SMNVEV (reference sequence). The CDR3 protein is CASSSRTGGATGELFF. Written as DNA, the CDR3 is TGTGCCAGCAGTTCCCGGACAGGGGGCGCAACCGGGGAGCTGTTTTTT.

The gene calls are TRBV4-2 and TRBJ2-7; possibly TRBD1 for D (5 bases). Germline V lookup: CDR1 LGHNA, CDR2 YNFKEQ. There are 14 residues in the CDR3. V lost 6 bases, J lost 6 bases, and 18 bases lay in between. This chain's CDR3 is CASSLPVRGGEQYF. The CDR3 DNA follows: TGTGCCAGCAGTCTCCCCGTTAGGGGCGGCGAGCAGTACTTC.

This clonotype was seen a few times. J is TRBJ2-1 and V is TRBV14; 11 positions agree with TRBD2. V shed 6 bases and J 0 bases; nucleotides not matched to a gene: 13. The CDR3 extends over 19 amino acids. Germline V gene sequence: CDR1 SGHDN, CDR2 FVKESK. CDR3: CASRNGLAGGPYSYNEQFF. Written as DNA, the CDR3 is TGTGCCAGCAGGAATGGGCTAGCGGGGGGACCTTACTCCTACAATGAGCAGTTCTTC.

The chain has TRBV27 and TRBJ2-7; D is perhaps TRBD2 (7 bases). V gave up 6 bases and J gave up 3 bases, with 21 bases separating them. Per germline, CDR1 MNHEY and CDR2 SMNVEV (reference sequence). CDR3 length: 16 residues. The CDR3 DNA follows: TGTGCCAGCAGCCCCCCGAACCGGGGGGCTATCTACGAGCAGTACTTC. Protein sequence: CASSPPNRGAIYEQYF.

To note about this clonotype: A junction end diverges from the germline sequence, so it may reflect a read error. The gene calls are TRBV25-1 and TRBJ2-7; D is unclear. From germline, CDR1 is MGHDK and CDR2 SYGVNS. The CDR3 extends over 13 amino acids. CDR3 sequence: CVSSEQISYEQYF. CDR3 bases: TGTGTCAGCAGTGAACAAATCTCCTACGAGCAGTACTTC.

At least ten counts were recorded for this clonotype. This CDR3 reads CASSGPYNEQFF. CDR3 DNA: TGTGCCAGCAGTGGGCCGTACAATGAGCAGTTCTTC. V and J are TRBV2 and TRBJ2-1; D uncertain. Germline V gene sequence: CDR1 SNHLY, CDR2 FYNNEI. The CDR3 extends over 12 amino acids. The V end lost 4 bases, the J end lost 4 bases, and 5 bases lay between the germline ends.

This clonotype has at least ten counts. The genes are TRBV12-3 or TRBV12-4 and TRBJ1-6; possible D gene TRBD1, 6 bases. The length of the CDR3 is 15 residues. V lost 3 bases to trimming and J lost 6 bases, with 12 bases between them. In nucleotides, the CDR3 is TGTGCCAGCAGTTTCGGGGACACCTTTAATTCACCCCTCCACTTT. Its protein product is CASSFGDTFNSPLHF.

This clonotype occurred once. The junction does not match germline at one end; this may be a read error. The V gene is TRBV3-1, the J gene TRBJ2-1; D is possibly TRBD2 (7 bases). The CDR3 sequence is 15 residues long. Germline V CDR1 and CDR2: LGHDT, YNNKEL (reference sequence). CDR3 residues: CSSNKGGAPNNEQFF. CDR3 coding DNA: TGTTCCAGCAACAAGGGGGGGGCTCCTAACAATGAGCAGTTCTTC.

The V and J genes are TRBV20-1 and TRBJ1-1; D may be TRBD1 (5 bases). This CDR3 is 16 amino acids long. The V gene's germline CDR1 is DFQATT and CDR2 SNEGSKA (reference sequence). The germline V and J ends were trimmed by 5 bases and 3 bases, with 22 bases remaining between them. CDR3 amino acids: CSAQRGSAGLDTEAFF. CDR3 sequence (DNA): TGCAGTGCTCAAAGGGGCTCCGCGGGGTTGGACACTGAAGCTTTCTTT.

This clonotype was found a few times. This rearrangement joins TRBV5-1 to TRBJ2-3, with TRBD2 matching 8 bases. Germline assignment: CDR1 SGHRS and CDR2 YFSETQ. The CDR3 loop spans 16 amino acids. V trimming: 5 bases; J trimming: 4 bases; junction bases outside the gene matches: 12. The CDR3 sequence is CASRRRGAGGADTQYF. CDR3 in DNA: TGCGCCAGCAGACGCCGTGGGGCGGGAGGAGCAGATACGCAGTATTTT.

The sample holds a few counts of this clonotype. This chain connects TRBV12-3 or TRBV12-4 to TRBJ1-5; D may be TRBD1 (6 bases). The CDR3 contains 17 residues. The V gene lost 3 bases and the J gene lost 4 bases, with 19 bases spanning the gap. The CDR3 loop reads CASSFRARGGVNQPQHF. In DNA form, the CDR3 reads TGTGCCAGCAGTTTCAGGGCTCGGGGGGGCGTTAATCAGCCCCAGCATTTT.

V and J are TRBV7-9 and TRBJ1-1; D not resolved. From germline, CDR1 is SEHNR and CDR2 FQNEAQ (reference sequence). Trimming removed 5 bases at V and 4 bases at J, with 11 bases between. There are 13 residues in the CDR3. The CDR3 here is CASSPSWGTEAFF. DNA of the CDR3: TGTGCCAGCAGCCCATCTTGGGGCACTGAAGCTTTCTTT.

Only a few counts were recorded for this clonotype. The chain joins TRBV12-5 to TRBJ1-1, with D unclear. Germline CDR1 and CDR2: LGHNT and FRNRAP. CDR3 length equals 17 residues. Trimming took off 0 bases at V and 1 base at J, with 15 bases between the two ends. This CDR3 is CASGLVIGRGPNTEAFF. In DNA form, the CDR3 reads TGTGCTAGTGGTTTGGTAATAGGGCGCGGCCCGAACACTGAAGCTTTCTTT.

This clonotype was detected ten times or more. The V and J genes are TRBV12-3 or TRBV12-4 and TRBJ2-3; 9 nucleotides line up with TRBD1. The CDR3 has 14 residues. The V gene end was trimmed by 7 bases and the J gene end by 3 bases; junction bases not matched to a gene: 5. The chain's CDR3 is CASTLDRGTDTQYF. CDR3 bases: TGTGCCAGCACCCTGGACAGGGGAACAGATACGCAGTATTTT.

This clonotype was counted many times. The genes are TRBV7-2 and TRBJ2-2; no firm D call. The CDR3 has 15 residues. The germline CDR1 and CDR2 sequences are SGHTA and FQGNSA. Trimming shortened V by 2 bases and J by 5 bases, and 12 bases separated the two germline ends. CDR3 protein: CASSLKWGGTGELFF. The CDR3 DNA reads as TGTGCCAGCAGCTTAAAGTGGGGTGGTACCGGGGAGCTGTTTTTT.

The sample holds many counts of this clonotype. This chain joins TRBV5-6 and TRBJ1-5, with TRBD1 matching over 7 bases. The germline gives CDR1 SGHDT, CDR2 YYEEEE. This CDR3 is built from 16 residues. The trim removed 3 bases at V and 1 base at J, leaving 7 bases unmatched. The CDR3 region has the DNA TGTGCCAGCAGCTATTCCTCCAGGGGGAGCAATCAGCCCCAGCATTTT. Its protein product is CASSYSSRGSNQPQHF.

This clonotype was counted between two and nine times. The chain recombines TRBV20-1 with TRBJ2-3, with 12 bases lining up with TRBD2. This CDR3 contains 15 residues. Germline V gene sequence: CDR1 DFQATT, CDR2 SNEGSKA (reference sequence). Trimming at V came to 4 bases and at J to 1 base, leaving 3 bases not matched to a gene. CDR3 in amino acids: CSATASGRGTDTQYF. For the CDR3, the DNA is TGCAGTGCTACCGCTAGCGGGAGGGGCACAGATACGCAGTATTTT.

The sample holds a few counts of this clonotype. The genes are TRBV5-1 and TRBJ2-5, with TRBD2 identical over 10 bases. The length of the CDR3 is 15 residues. The J segment lost 9 bases and the V segment lost 4 bases, leaving 12 bases of the junction unmatched. The germline gives CDR1 SGHRS, CDR2 YFSETQ. CDR3 amino acids: CASSARTASGGSQYF. DNA of the CDR3: TGCGCCAGCAGCGCTCGGACGGCTAGCGGGGGTTCCCAGTACTTC.

The V call is TRBV7-2, the J call TRBJ2-3; tentative D call: TRBD1 (5 bases). CDR3 length equals 14 residues. The germline gives CDR1 SGHTA, CDR2 FQGNSA. Deletions cut 5 bases from V and 0 bases from J, with 9 bases between. Here the CDR3 reads CASSPTASTDTQYF. The CDR3 nucleotides are TGTGCCAGCAGCCCGACAGCTAGCACAGATACGCAGTATTTT. Complete variable domain (other parts from reference TRBV7-2 and TRBJ2-3): GAGVSQSPSNKVTEKGKDVELRCDPISGHTALYWYRQSLGQGLEFLIYFQGNSAPDKSGLPSDRFSAERTGGSVSTLTIQRTQQEDSAVYLCASSPTASTDTQYFGPGTRLTVL.

This clonotype occurred a few times. The chain combines TRBV12-3 or TRBV12-4 with TRBJ1-1; D gene ambiguous. Between the trimmed V and J ends, which lost 2 bases and 11 bases, there was a span of 12 bases. This CDR3 is 12 amino acids long. The CDR3 DNA reads as TGTGCCAGCAGTTTATACTGGGAAAGGGCTTTCTTT. Translation: CASSLYWERAFF.

This clonotype was picked up a small number of times. This chain links TRBV14 with TRBJ2-5; D call uncertain. CDR1 is SGHDN and CDR2 is FVKESK in the germline V gene. V dropped 2 bases and J dropped 3 bases, with 13 bases sitting between them. This CDR3 is 15 amino acids long. CDR3 amino acids: CASSQKRPVEETQYF. CDR3 coding DNA: TGTGCCAGCAGCCAAAAGAGGCCGGTAGAAGAGACCCAGTACTTC.

A few counts support this clonotype. The genes are TRBV6-1 and TRBJ2-2, with a weak D call TRBD1 (7 bases). The CDR3 sequence is 15 residues long. The V gene lost 6 bases and the J gene lost 2 bases, with 13 bases spanning the gap. The germline CDR1 and CDR2 sequences are MNHNS and SASEGT. CDR3 nucleotides: TGTGCCAGCAGGCGGGACAGATTAAACACCGGGGAGCTGTTTTTT. It is translated as CASRRDRLNTGELFF.

This chain joins TRBV14 and TRBJ2-3; 7 bases match TRBD2. This CDR3 region has 14 residues. V gave up 3 bases and J gave up 4 bases; unmatched junction bases: 4. Germline CDR1 and CDR2: SGHDN and FVKESK. The CDR3: CASSQGGSADTQYF. For the CDR3, the DNA is TGTGCCAGCAGCCAGGGCGGGAGTGCAGATACGCAGTATTTT.

CDR3 protein: CASSLLAGGLTDTQYF. The CDR3 bases are TGTGCCAGCAGCCTACTAGCGGGGGGGCTCACAGATACGCAGTATTTT. The chain couples TRBV7-2 to TRBJ2-3; TRBD2 agrees at 13 bases. With 5 bases clipped from V and 2 bases from J, the junction kept 4 bases outside the gene matches. The germline V gene encodes CDR1 SGHTA and CDR2 FQGNSA. The CDR3 is 16 amino acids.

The chain recombines TRBV12-5 with TRBJ2-1; perhaps D is TRBD1 or TRBD2 (5 bases each). CDR1 and CDR2 from the germline V gene are LGHNT and FRNRAP. Trimming removed 1 base from V and 13 bases from J, with 14 bases in between. The CDR3 extends over 13 amino acids. The CDR3 sequence: CASGLAVEGPQFF. The CDR3 DNA sequence: TGTGCTAGTGGTTTGGCTGTAGAGGGACCACAGTTCTTC.

This clonotype was counted many times. CDR3 bases: TGCGCCAGCAGCCAAGATATCTCGGAGACCCAGTACTTC. Translated: CASSQDISETQYF. The chain links TRBV4-3 to TRBJ2-5, with D uncertain. This CDR3 comprises 13 residues. V was clipped by 0 bases and J by 5 bases, with 7 bases between them. CDR1 and CDR2 from the germline V gene are LGHNA and YSLEER.

The V and J genes are TRBV28 and TRBJ2-1, with TRBD2 identical over 10 bases. The germline V gene encodes CDR1 MDHEN and CDR2 SYDVKM. This CDR3 has 16 amino acids. V lost 4 bases and J lost 0; bases outside the gene matches: 3. DNA of the CDR3: TGTGCCAGCAGTTCCTCTAGCGGGAGCTCCTACAATGAGCAGTTCTTC. It encodes CASSSSSGSSYNEQFF. The full variable domain, with the rest looked up from reference TRBV28 and TRBJ2-1, is DVKVTQSSRYLVKRTGEKVFLECVQDMDHENMFWYRQDPGLGLRLIYFSYDVKMKEKGDIPEGYSVSREKKERFSLILESASTNQTSMYLCASSSSSGSSYNEQFFGPGTRLTVL.

This clonotype showed up just a few times. This rearrangement joins TRBV12-3 or TRBV12-4 to TRBJ2-7; D possibly corresponds to TRBD2 (5 bases). The germline V and J ends were trimmed by 3 bases and 3 bases, with 18 bases remaining between them. This CDR3 comprises 16 residues. The CDR3 reads CASSFSTVVGGYEQYF. In nucleotides, the CDR3 is TGTGCCAGCAGTTTTTCGACGGTAGTTGGAGGCTACGAGCAGTACTTC.